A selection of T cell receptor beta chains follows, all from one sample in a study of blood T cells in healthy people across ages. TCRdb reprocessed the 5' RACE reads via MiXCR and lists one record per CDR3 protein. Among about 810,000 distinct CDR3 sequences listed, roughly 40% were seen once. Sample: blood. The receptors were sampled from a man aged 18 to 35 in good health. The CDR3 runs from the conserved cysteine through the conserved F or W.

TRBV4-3 CASSTAGAKNIQYF
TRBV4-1 CASSRLTGGNEKLFF
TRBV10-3 CAIRDRDPFF
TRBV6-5 CASSRSSGGPTDTQYF
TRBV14 CASSHPTDSSSYNSPLHF
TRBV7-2 CASSPWGFMAETQFF
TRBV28 CASSLSGSWETQYF
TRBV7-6 CASSSQDRENYNSPLHF
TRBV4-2 CASSQDVHREETQYF
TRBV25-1 CASSAGLTYNEQFF
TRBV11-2 CASSRWTSGGNNTGELFF
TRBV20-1 CSARDADRGDYNEQFF
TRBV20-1 CSAKRRDRMNTEAFF
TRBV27 CASEGPDTQYF
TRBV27 CASSPGPPLETGTQYF
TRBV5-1 CASFRDRAQSTEAFF